This T cell receptor (beta chain) was captured by sequencing in a study of blood T cell repertoires in COVID-19. Study summary: T cells, B-cell-depleted T cells, or PBMCs provided the cDNA or gDNA that served as material.

This clone appeared a single time. Between the trimmed V and J ends, which lost 8 bases and 0 bases, there was a span of 17 bases. Germline CDR1 and CDR2: SNHLY and FYNNEI. The CDR3 is 16 residues long. As handled by the study authors: Reference gene primer amplification yielded estimated nucleated cell counts. Assay used: immunoSEQ multiplex PCR; TCRdb lists only in-frame clones, some missing. V and J calls plus clone size are reproduced from that table; the DNA served to infer D and trimming. Found here are approximately 220,000 clones, roughly nine tenths of them singletons; the top ten hold just over 2.5%. Membership in each cohort depended on participant-reported clinical history. Resolution of symptoms, clearance, or two negative PCRs was present in recovered Cohort 3 donors.

The sequence came from a woman aged 25 to 39 who had recovered from COVID-19. This chain joins TRBV2 and TRBJ1-3; D is uncertain. The sequencing input was PBMCs or T cells enriched from blood (not recorded which). This CDR3 is CASGGGETYSGNTIYF. The CDR3 bases are TGTGCCAGCGGCGGTGGAGAAACCTACTCTGGAAACACCATATATTTT.